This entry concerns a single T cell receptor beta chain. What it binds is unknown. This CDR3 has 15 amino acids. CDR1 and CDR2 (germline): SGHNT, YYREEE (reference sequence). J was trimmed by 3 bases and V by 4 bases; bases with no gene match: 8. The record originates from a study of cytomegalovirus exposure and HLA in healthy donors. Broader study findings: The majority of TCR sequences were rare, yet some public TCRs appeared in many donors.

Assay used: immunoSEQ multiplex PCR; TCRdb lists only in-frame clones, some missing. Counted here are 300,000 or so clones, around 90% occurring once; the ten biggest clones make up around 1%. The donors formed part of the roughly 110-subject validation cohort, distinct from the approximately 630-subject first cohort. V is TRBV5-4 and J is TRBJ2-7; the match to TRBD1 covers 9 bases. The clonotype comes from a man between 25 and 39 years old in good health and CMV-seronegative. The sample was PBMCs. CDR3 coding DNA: TGTGCCAGCAGCAGGGGACAGGGATGGGACTACGAGCAGTACTTC. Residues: CASSRGQGWDYEQYF. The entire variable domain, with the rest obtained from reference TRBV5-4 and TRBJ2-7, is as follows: ETGVTQSPTHLIKTRGQQVTLRCSSQSGHNTVSWYQQALGQGPQFIFQYYREEENGRGNFPPRFSGLQFPNYSSELNVNALELDDSALYLCASSRGQGWDYEQYFGPGTRLTVT.